This T cell receptor beta chain was sequenced in a study of regulatory T cells in long-lasting Graves disease. The time point is: newly diagnosed GD, antithyroid drugs for less than 3 months. The TCR library used RNA extracted from PBMCs. Building the TCR beta libraries relied on iRepertoire HTBI primers, and CDR3 regions underwent Arm-PCR. From the multiplex PCR reads, TCRdb called clonotypes with MiXCR, one entry per CDR3 protein. The data hold hundreds of thousands of distinct CDR3 sequences, with about 15% observed a single time. Germline V CDR1 and CDR2: SNHLY, FYNNEI. Trimming removed 7 bases from V and 4 bases from J; junction bases left unmatched: 6. CDR3 length: 15 residues. As for this clonotype: A clone one base away is much larger, so this may be a read error.

These data also formed part of another study, on T cells in Graves' hyperthyroidism and ophthalmopathy.

The chain recombines TRBV2 with TRBJ2-1, with TRBD2 matching 11 bases. The receptor comes from a woman aged 40-60 years with Graves disease. The sequenced sample was peripheral blood mononuclear cells (PBMCs), obtained at new diagnosis, from a patient treated with antithyroid drugs. The DNA of the CDR3 is TGTGCCAGCAATCGACTAGCGGGGAGTTACAATGAGCAGTTCTTC. Amino acid sequence: CASNRLAGSYNEQFF.